These 6 T cell receptor beta chains originate from one sample sequenced in a study of T cells in localized non-small cell lung cancer. The data were produced by immunoSEQ multiplex PCR, yet TCRdb's version contains in-frame clones alone and is incomplete. The sample includes more than 45,000 clones, 80% to 85% seen only once; the top ten take about 15%. Sample: peripheral blood mononuclear cells, taken before any cancer treatment. The receptors derive from a man between 35 and 75 years old with stage III lung adenocarcinoma.

In this sample, this clone turned up a few times. The rearrangement links TRBV30 to TRBJ2-7; D unresolved. The V end was cut by 4 bases, the J end by 1 base, with 8 bases between. Germline V gene lookup returns CDR1 GTSNPN and CDR2 SVGIG (reference sequence). This CDR3 region has 12 residues. The CDR3 sequence is CAWTIDSYEQYF. In DNA, the CDR3 is TGTGCCTGGACGATCGATTCCTACGAGCAGTACTTC.

The chain couples TRBV11-2 to TRBJ2-1; TRBD2 might be the D (5 bases). Germline CDR1 SGHAT, CDR2 FQNNGV. The CDR3 loop spans 13 amino acids. Trimming took off 5 bases at V and 6 bases at J, with 11 bases between the two ends. The CDR3 loop is CASSARGSNEQFF. The CDR3 nucleotides read TGTGCCAGCAGCGCCCGGGGTTCCAATGAGCAGTTCTTC.

This clone was recorded once. This sequence joins TRBV19 and TRBJ2-1; 8 bases agree with TRBD2. Germline CDR1 and CDR2: LNHDA and SQIVND (reference sequence). Trimming took 2 bases from V and 9 from J; bases not matched to a gene: 6. The CDR3 runs 14 residues. The CDR3 DNA reads TGTGCCAGTAGTATACGCGGGACTAGTAGTGAGCAGTTCTTC. Translating gives CASSIRGTSSEQFF.

The chain uses TRBV7-2 and TRBJ2-4, with D tentatively TRBD1 (6 bases). With 1 base removed from V and 1 base from J, the gap between germline ends came to 8 bases. From germline, CDR1 is SGHTA and CDR2 FQGNSA. The CDR3 totals 15 residues. CDR3 in amino acids: CASSLEQGAKNIQYF. As DNA, the CDR3 is TGTGCCAGCAGCTTAGAGCAGGGGGCCAAAAACATTCAGTACTTC.

The genes are TRBV6-5 and TRBJ2-3; D unclear. CDR1 and CDR2 from the germline V gene are MNHEY and SVGAGI. V lost 0 bases and J lost 1, with 5 bases in between. The CDR3 extends over 14 amino acids. CDR3 in DNA: TGTGCCAGCAGTTACTCTGCAGGCACAGATACGCAGTATTTT. It is translated as CASSYSAGTDTQYF.

This clone came up once. The V call is TRBV29-1, the J call TRBJ2-6, with D possibly TRBD1 on 5 matching bases. CDR1 and CDR2 (germline): SQVTM, ANQGSEA. Trimming cost V 5 bases and J 0 bases, with 14 bases left between them. The CDR3 covers 16 residues. The CDR3 is CSVIRGLLSGANVLTF. CDR3 DNA sequence: TGCAGCGTTATAAGGGGCCTACTCTCTGGGGCCAACGTCCTGACTTTC.